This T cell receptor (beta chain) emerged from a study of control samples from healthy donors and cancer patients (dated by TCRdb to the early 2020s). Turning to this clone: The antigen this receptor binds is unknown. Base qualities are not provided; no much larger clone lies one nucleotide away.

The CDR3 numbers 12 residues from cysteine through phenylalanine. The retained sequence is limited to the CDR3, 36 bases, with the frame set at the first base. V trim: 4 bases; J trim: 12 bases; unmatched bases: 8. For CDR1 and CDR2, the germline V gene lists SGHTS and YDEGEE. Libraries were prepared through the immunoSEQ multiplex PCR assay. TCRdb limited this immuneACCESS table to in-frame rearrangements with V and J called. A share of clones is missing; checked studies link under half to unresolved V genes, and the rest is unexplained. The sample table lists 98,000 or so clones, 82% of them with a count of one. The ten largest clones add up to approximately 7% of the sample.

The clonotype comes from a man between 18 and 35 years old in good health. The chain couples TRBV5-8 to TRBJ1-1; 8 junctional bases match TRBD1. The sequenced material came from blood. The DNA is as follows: TGTGCCAGCAGCCTTCAGACAGGGGCGTCTTTCTTT. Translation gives CASSLQTGASFF.